This T cell receptor (beta chain) was found in a study of T-cell memory formation after mild COVID-19 (dated by TCRdb to 2020 to 2023). About the full investigation: TCR sequence clusters from the two donors were found to be largely donor specific. Two young, previously healthy adult volunteers, one female and one male, were included in the cohort. In a couple of donors, T-cell clones that expanded and contracted after mild COVID-19 were followed by sequencing TCRalpha and TCRbeta repertoires longitudinally.

With respect to this clonotype: It has no known antigen specificity. No base quality information exists; no much larger clone differs at one position.

Points the paper makes about the study in general: Balanced CD4/CD8 phenotypes were observed for clones contracting from day 15 to 85, whereas a bias towards CD4+ was observed for a second wave of clones expanding from day 15 to 37. Only a couple of mild cases were covered by the study, and larger cohorts that include severe cases with pre-infection samples were considered necessary. Some responding clones were detected in pre-infection memory, which suggested that pre-existing cross-reactive memory T cells had joined the SARS-CoV-2 response. Contracting CD4+ clones turned up mainly in the CM and EM memory subsets, whereas EMRA was where CD8+ clones were enriched. The second-wave clones that peaked on day 37 were not confirmed to be SARS-CoV-2 specific.

PBMCs were isolated by Ficoll-Paque density gradient centrifugation. Sequencing took place on an Illumina NovaSeq 6000. cDNA libraries for TCRalpha and TCRbeta were prepared by 5'RACE using constant-segment primers, with sample barcodes and unique molecular identifiers added. Trizol reagent was used to extract RNA from every sample. The libraries were amplified in two PCR steps, and the second step added a second sample barcode and Illumina TruSeq adapters. Libraries were sequenced on an Illumina NovaSeq with 2 x 150 bp paired-end reads. For the original study's pipeline: Demultiplexing of reads and collapsing into UMI-guided consensus sequences were performed with migec v1.2.7. Using mixcr v2.1.11, UMI consensuses were aligned to TRA and TRB V and J templates and then assembled into clonotypes. Expanded or contracted clonotypes were those called significant by both edgeR and NoisET, with noise models trained on biological replicates. For edgeR calls, a false discovery rate-adjusted p below 0.01 and a log2 fold-change threshold of 1 were applied. PCA with hierarchical clustering of max-normalized trajectories of the 1000 most abundant clonotypes was used as exploratory dynamics analysis. Separately sequenced CD4+ and CD8+ repertoires were used to assign a CD4 or CD8 phenotype to each responding clone. TCRdb reran the public reads through fastp at Q25 and MiXCR, keeping productive beta chains. When rows share a CDR3 protein, they turn into one entry using the most common DNA and genes. V and J calls and clone size were set by TCRdb, not the authors. This sample is represented by under 300,000 distinct CDR3 sequences; more than 15% of them were singletons. Clones ranked in the top ten supply 20% to 25% of the sample.

For this chain, trimming is 7 bases at the V end and 4 bases at the J end, and the number of junction bases without a gene match is 5. The CDR3 sequence holds 14 residues, the cysteine and phenylalanine included. Only CDR3 DNA remains: 42 bases, in frame from the first base. The sequence was obtained from a man younger than 35 who had mild COVID-19 (a few samples of this study predate the infection). The sample titles of this study are shuffled in the database, so cell type and time point are left out; the donor was told from shared clones. The sample consisted of PBMCs or a T cell subset sorted from them (not recorded which). Here the chain combines TRBV12-3 or TRBV12-4 and TRBJ2-2, and TRBD2 aligns with 8 junction nucleotides. At the DNA level, the sequence is TGTGCCAGCACTAGCGGGCTAACCACCGGGGAGCTGTTTTTT. This translates into CASTSGLTTGELFF.